The 29 T cell receptor beta chains below were found in one sample sequenced in a study of CD8 T cells in Susac syndrome. It was with random hexamers that about 0.45 to 1 ug RNA was reverse transcribed. TCRdb reprocessed the immunoSEQ multiplex PCR reads with MiXCR, giving one entry per CDR3 protein. Of around 160,000 distinct CDR3 sequences listed, 80% to 95% are singletons. The material sequenced was CD4+ T cells from PBMCs. These receptors all come from a human donor in good health.

The V gene is TRBV29-1, the J gene TRBJ2-7, with 8 bases fitting TRBD1. The CDR3 covers 16 residues. V lost 3 bases and J lost 6; bases outside the gene matches: 16. CDR1 is SQVTM and CDR2 is ANQGSEA in the germline V gene. The CDR3 DNA sequence: TGCAGCGTTGAGCTATATCGACCTGGACAGGGCGGCGAGCAGTACTTC. Protein: CSVELYRPGQGGEQYF.

This chain uses TRBV11-1 with TRBJ2-1; 10 bases agree with TRBD2. CDR3 length: 15 amino acids. Per germline, CDR1 SGHAT and CDR2 FQDESV (reference sequence). The J segment lost 9 bases and the V segment lost 5 bases, leaving 10 bases of the junction unmatched. Here the CDR3 DNA reads TGTGCCAGCAGCGAGCTAGCGGGGGTCGTAGGTGAGCAGTTCTTC. Amino acid sequence: CASSELAGVVGEQFF.

The gene calls are TRBV9 and TRBJ1-1; D not certain. This CDR3 is 14 amino acids long. Trimming removed 0 bases at V and 2 bases at J, with 8 bases between. Germline loops: CDR1 SGDLS, CDR2 YYNGEE. The CDR3 spells CASSVGNTNTEAFF. As DNA, the CDR3 is TGTGCCAGCAGCGTAGGCAACACCAACACTGAAGCTTTCTTT.

This chain uses TRBV6-5 with TRBJ1-6, with D unclear. The CDR3 runs to 15 residues. V was trimmed by 6 bases and J by 10 bases, leaving 19 bases between them. Germline CDR1 reads MNHEY; CDR2 reads SVGAGI. The CDR3 protein is CASSYGRAGGSPLHF. The CDR3 DNA sequence: TGTGCCAGCAGCTACGGAAGGGCAGGCGGATCACCCCTCCACTTT.

The genes are TRBV12-3 or TRBV12-4 and TRBJ1-5; 12 bases map to TRBD1. The ends lost 6 bases at V and 11 bases at J; junction bases unmatched: 5. The CDR3 totals 13 residues. CDR3 residues: CASSRDRGQAQHF. Written as DNA, the CDR3 is TGTGCCAGCAGCCGGGACAGGGGGCAGGCCCAGCATTTT.

The chain links TRBV18 to TRBJ1-6; TRBD1 agrees at 9 bases. V gave up 4 bases and J gave up 10 bases; unmatched junction bases: 5. Per the germline V gene, CDR1 is KGHSH and CDR2 is LQKENI. The CDR3 length is 14 residues. Here the CDR3 DNA reads TGTGCCAGCTCACTACGACAGGGGGACTCACCCCTCCACTTT. Translated, it gives CASSLRQGDSPLHF.

The DNA for the CDR3 is TGTGCCAGCAGCGGGACAGGATTCAATCAGCCCCAGCATTTT. It codes for CASSGTGFNQPQHF. The chain carries TRBV6-5 and TRBJ1-5; 8 positions agree with TRBD1. Germline V lookup: CDR1 MNHEY, CDR2 SVGAGI. The CDR3 totals 14 residues. With 6 bases clipped from V and 3 bases from J, the junction kept 4 bases outside the gene matches.

In this sample, this clonotype turned up a few times. V and J are TRBV2 and TRBJ1-2, with D perhaps TRBD1 (6 bases). The CDR3 is made up of 14 amino acids. Germline lookup yields CDR1 SNHLY and CDR2 FYNNEI. Trimming left V 4 bases short and J 4 bases short, with 13 bases between. CDR3 coding DNA: TGTGCCAGCAGTGTGGGGGGCTTTAGCTATGGCTACACCTTC. Encoded protein: CASSVGGFSYGYTF.

J is TRBJ2-7 and V is TRBV3-1, with D perhaps matching TRBD2 (6 bases). The CDR3 has 12 residues. Germline lookup yields CDR1 LGHDT and CDR2 YNNKEL (reference sequence). V was trimmed by 4 bases and J by 6 bases, leaving 10 bases between them. CDR3 protein: CASSPRDSEQYF. The DNA of the CDR3 is TGTGCCAGCAGCCCCCGGGACTCCGAGCAGTACTTC.

This chain links TRBV5-6 with TRBJ1-4; 7 bases are shared with TRBD1. The trim removed 0 bases at V and 0 bases at J, leaving 2 bases unmatched. Germline lookup yields CDR1 SGHDT and CDR2 YYEEEE. The CDR3 consists of 16 residues. CDR3 in DNA: TGTGCCAGCAGCTTGGGACAGGGAGCAACTAATGAAAAACTGTTTTTT. This sequence encodes CASSLGQGATNEKLFF.

V gene TRBV11-2 combines with J gene TRBJ2-3; 7 positions agree with TRBD1. CDR1 is SGHAT and CDR2 is FQNNGV in the germline V gene. The V and J ends lost 4 bases and 1 base, in that order; junction bases with no gene match: 2. The CDR3 length is 14 residues. The CDR3: CASSYGQGTDTQYF. The DNA for the CDR3 is TGTGCCAGCAGCTACGGACAGGGCACAGATACGCAGTATTTT.

This chain joins TRBV7-9 and TRBJ1-6; TRBD1 matches 7 bases. There are 14 residues in the CDR3. The J segment lost 7 bases and the V segment lost 5 bases, leaving 5 bases of the junction unmatched. In germline, CDR1 is SEHNR, CDR2 FQNEAQ (reference sequence). The CDR3 loop is CASSPRQGNSPLHF. In DNA, the CDR3 is TGTGCCAGCAGCCCTAGACAGGGAAATTCACCCCTCCACTTT.

This chain links TRBV13 with TRBJ1-1; D gene unclear. V was cut by 5 bases and J by 0 bases, with 10 bases left in between. Germline values: CDR1 PRHDT, CDR2 FYEKMQ (reference sequence). This CDR3 comprises 14 residues. CDR3: CASSPPPVNTEAFF. The CDR3 region has the DNA TGTGCCAGCAGCCCCCCCCCAGTGAACACTGAAGCTTTCTTT.

V and J are TRBV9 and TRBJ2-7; 11 bases fit TRBD1. Trimming cost V 4 bases and J 6 bases; bases outside gene matches: 6. Per germline, CDR1 SGDLS and CDR2 YYNGEE. This CDR3 is 14 amino acids long. CDR3 in amino acids: CASSSRTGGSEQYF. In DNA form, the CDR3 reads TGTGCCAGCAGCTCCAGGACAGGGGGCAGCGAGCAGTACTTC.

The V call is TRBV7-2, the J call TRBJ1-2; D gene unclear. Trimming cost V 2 bases and J 8 bases, with 12 bases left between them. CDR1 is SGHTA, CDR2 FQGNSA, per germline. CDR3 length equals 13 residues. The CDR3 is CASSLSVAGGYTF. Written as DNA, the CDR3 is TGTGCCAGCAGCTTAAGCGTGGCGGGGGGCTACACCTTC.

The genes are TRBV6-2 or TRBV6-3 and TRBJ2-6; the D call may be TRBD1 or TRBD2 (5 bases each). Trimming removed 8 bases from V and 1 base from J, with 9 bases in between. The CDR3 has 14 amino acids. CDR1 is MNHEY and CDR2 is SVGEGT in the germline V gene. CDR3 loop: CASLGGSGANVLTF. As DNA, the CDR3 is TGTGCCAGCCTTGGGGGATCTGGGGCCAACGTCCTGACTTTC.

The J gene is TRBJ2-3, the V gene TRBV7-3; TRBD2 aligns across 16 bases. The CDR3 contains 17 residues. Germline V lookup: CDR1 SGHTA, CDR2 FQGTGA. J was trimmed by 6 bases and V by 4 bases; bases with no gene match: 7. For the CDR3, the DNA is TGTGCCAGCAGCTCCGGGACTAGCGGGGGGGCACCGGATACGCAGTATTTT. It codes for CASSSGTSGGAPDTQYF. The full variable domain, its missing parts supplied by reference TRBV7-3 and TRBJ2-3, is GAGVSQTPSNKVTEKGKYVELRCDPISGHTALYWYRQSLGQGPEFLIYFQGTGAADDSGLPNDRFFAVRPEGSVSTLKIQRTERGDSAVYLCASSSGTSGGAPDTQYFGPGTRLTVL.

Turning to this clonotype: The junction differs from germline at one of its ends, possibly a read error. The J gene is TRBJ1-1, the V gene TRBV19; TRBD1 might be the D (5 bases). The CDR3 has 15 amino acids. Germline V gene sequence: CDR1 LNHDA, CDR2 SQIVND (reference sequence). CDR3 loop: CASSSTRDFNIEAFF. CDR3 sequence (DNA): TGTGCCAGTAGTTCAACCCGGGACTTTAACATTGAAGCTTTCTTT.

The chain has TRBV2 and TRBJ1-1; D uncertain. The V gene's germline CDR1 is SNHLY and CDR2 FYNNEI. This CDR3 comprises 13 residues. Trimming took 6 bases from V and 4 from J, leaving 12 bases between them. The CDR3 bases are TGTGCCAGCAGCCCCGAGATGAGCACTGAAGCTTTCTTT. This gives the protein CASSPEMSTEAFF.

The J gene is TRBJ2-2, the V gene TRBV7-2, with no clear D. The CDR3 is 16 amino acids. The V gene lost 1 base and the J gene lost 1 base, with 10 bases spanning the gap. Germline CDR1 is SGHTA and CDR2 is FQGNSA. The chain's CDR3 is CASSLVASRNTGELFF. The CDR3 nucleotides read TGTGCCAGCAGCTTAGTGGCCTCCCGGAACACCGGGGAGCTGTTTTTT.

The V and J genes are TRBV5-1 and TRBJ2-6; no clear D gene. Germline values: CDR1 SGHRS, CDR2 YFSETQ. The V end was cut by 0 bases, the J end by 0 bases, with 7 bases between. This CDR3 spans 16 amino acids. CDR3 DNA: TGCGCCAGCAGCTTGGAACAAGGCTCTGGGGCCAACGTCCTGACTTTC. Translated, it gives CASSLEQGSGANVLTF.

The chain recombines TRBV7-9 with TRBJ2-7; no clear D. The germline CDR1 and CDR2 sequences are SEHNR and FQNEAQ (reference sequence). V lost 1 base to trimming and J lost 4 bases, with 11 bases between them. This CDR3 has 14 residues. In nucleotides, the CDR3 is TGTGCCAGCAGCTTAGAGACCAGAGGATACGAGCAGTACTTC. Its translation is CASSLETRGYEQYF.

This clonotype occurred once. The chain uses TRBV7-2 and TRBJ2-3; a weak D match, TRBD2 (6 bases). From germline, CDR1 is SGHTA and CDR2 FQGNSA. V dropped 5 bases and J dropped 6 bases, with 15 bases sitting between them. The CDR3 is 14 residues long. The CDR3 region has the DNA TGTGCCAGCAGCCGGATGGGGACTGGGGATACGCAGTATTTT. It codes for CASSRMGTGDTQYF.

The sample holds one count of this clonotype. The gene calls are TRBV5-6 and TRBJ1-2; the D gene is possibly TRBD1 (5 bases). Trimming took 0 bases from V and 4 from J, leaving 7 bases between them. CDR1 is SGHDT and CDR2 is YYEEEE in the germline V gene. The CDR3 has 13 amino acids. The CDR3 nucleotides read TGTGCCAGCAGCTTGGTGGGGCCCTATGGCTACACCTTC. It specifies CASSLVGPYGYTF. The whole variable domain, remainder taken from reference TRBV5-6 and TRBJ1-2, is DAGVTQSPTHLIKTRGQQVTLRCSPKSGHDTVSWYQQALGQGPQFIFQYYEEEERQRGNFPDRFSGHQFPNYSSELNVNALLLGDSALYLCASSLVGPYGYTFGSGTRLTVV.

This chain uses TRBV10-3 with TRBJ2-2, with 12 bases matching TRBD1. Trimming cost V 8 bases and J 7 bases; bases outside gene matches: 8. The V gene's germline CDR1 is ENHRY and CDR2 SYGVKD. The CDR3 totals 15 residues. For the CDR3, the DNA is TGTGCCATCGGAGGGACAGGGGGCCTGGGCGGGGAGCTGTTTTTT. Amino acids: CAIGGTGGLGGELFF.

The genes are TRBV11-2 and TRBJ2-2, with D perhaps matching TRBD1 (6 bases). Deletions cut 7 bases from V and 2 bases from J, with 11 bases between. This CDR3 has 14 amino acids. Looked up from germline, CDR1 is SGHAT and CDR2 is FQNNGV. The DNA of the CDR3 is TGTGCCAGCACCAACAGGGATAACACCGGGGAGCTGTTTTTT. Translated, it gives CASTNRDNTGELFF.

This rearrangement joins TRBV27 to TRBJ2-7; D not resolved. CDR1 and CDR2 from the germline V gene are MNHEY and SMNVEV (reference sequence). Trimming removed 3 bases at V and 7 bases at J, with 13 bases between. This CDR3 is built from 13 residues. Here the CDR3 reads CASSFAPGREQYF. CDR3 coding DNA: TGTGCCAGCAGTTTTGCCCCGGGTCGGGAGCAGTACTTC.

The chain employs TRBV20-1 and TRBJ2-5; 8 bases align to TRBD2. V was pared by 3 bases and J by 4 bases, with 4 bases of the junction left unmatched. The length of the CDR3 is 13 residues. The germline V gene encodes CDR1 DFQATT and CDR2 SNEGSKA (reference sequence). The CDR3 is CSASGGAGETQYF. The DNA of the CDR3 is TGCAGTGCTAGCGGGGGGGCCGGAGAGACCCAGTACTTC.

The chain recombines TRBV7-3 with TRBJ2-1; 7 bases fit TRBD1. V was clipped by 4 bases and J by 5 bases; unmatched bases: 2. The germline V gene has CDR1 SGHTA and CDR2 FQGTGA. There are 13 residues in the CDR3. The CDR3 coding sequence is TGTGCCAGCAGCTCCGGACAGGACAATGAGCAGTTCTTC. It yields the protein CASSSGQDNEQFF.